A single sample gave rise to the 17 T cell receptor beta chains below, sequenced in a study of glioma-infiltrating T cells. Amplification of TCR alpha and beta CDR3 regions from RNA used iRepertoire nested multiplex PCR. TCRdb re-called the multiplex PCR reads with MiXCR, one entry per CDR3 protein. Of over 100,000 distinct CDR3 sequences listed, 20% to 25% are singletons. The sample taken for sequencing was glioma tissue, nonneoplastic brain tissue, or PBMCs (not recorded which). These TCRs come from a human donor with low-grade glioma or glioblastoma, undergoing nonglioma brain surgery, or in good health (not recorded which).

This clonotype showed up many times. Here the CDR3 reads CASGRPGQTYEQYF. The CDR3 coding sequence is TGTGCCAGTGGGAGACCGGGACAGACTTACGAGCAGTACTTC. The chain recombines TRBV6-1 with TRBJ2-7, with 7 bases fitting TRBD1. Germline-derived CDR1 and CDR2 are MNHNS and SASEGT. The V and J ends lost 9 bases and 4 bases, in that order; junction bases with no gene match: 12. This CDR3 has 14 amino acids.

This clonotype was detected ten times or more. The DNA of the CDR3 is TGTGCCAGCAGCCCGGGCGGACTCGAAAGGGATACGCAGTATTTT. It encodes CASSPGGLERDTQYF. The chain links TRBV7-3 to TRBJ2-3, with D possibly being TRBD2 (5 bases). V lost 5 bases and J 6 bases, leaving 18 bases between the germline ends. The CDR3 sequence is 15 residues long. Germline V gives CDR1 SGHTA, CDR2 FQGTGA.

Many counts were recorded for this clonotype. J is TRBJ1-1 and V is TRBV20-1, with TRBD1 as a possible D gene (5 bases). The germline V gene encodes CDR1 DFQATT and CDR2 SNEGSKA (reference sequence). This CDR3 is 15 amino acids long. Trimming left V 3 bases short and J 2 bases short, with 16 bases between. CDR3 DNA sequence: TGCAGTGCTAGTAGGCTGGGGACTCCAAACACTGAAGCTTTCTTT. Amino acids: CSASRLGTPNTEAFF.

This clonotype came up many times. The genes are TRBV18 and TRBJ1-1, with TRBD1 as a possible D gene (5 bases). The length of the CDR3 is 14 residues. Germline CDR1 and CDR2: KGHSH and LQKENI. Trimming left V 8 bases short and J 1 base short, with 14 bases between. The CDR3 sequence is CASLLRTGNTEAFF. The CDR3 region has the DNA TGTGCCAGCCTTCTAAGAACAGGGAACACTGAAGCTTTCTTT.

The gene calls are TRBV5-4 and TRBJ2-1; D is perhaps TRBD2 (5 bases). The CDR3 length is 15 residues. Germline CDR1 is SGHNT and CDR2 is YYREEE (reference sequence). The V end was cut by 2 bases, the J end by 2 bases, with 11 bases between. CDR3 nucleotide sequence: TGTGCCAGCAGCTTAAACGGGAACACCTACAATGAGCAGTTCTTC. Amino acids: CASSLNGNTYNEQFF.

This clonotype was seen only a few times. Being one base from a much bigger clone, this may be a read error. As the CDR3 is not closed by the conserved phenylalanine or tryptophan, this likely results from a read error. V is TRBV11-3 and J is TRBJ1-2; tentatively, D is TRBD1 (6 bases). The ends were cut back, 5 bases at V and 4 bases at J, with 11 bases in the middle. The CDR3 is 13 residues long. In germline, CDR1 is SGHNT, CDR2 YENEEA. The CDR3 nucleotides read TGTGCCAGCAGCCCGAGGGGGGGCTATGGCTACACCCTC. Protein sequence: CASSPRGGYGYTL.

At least ten counts were recorded for this clonotype. This sequence joins TRBV29-1 and TRBJ2-1; D is unresolved. Germline assignment: CDR1 SQVTM and CDR2 ANQGSEA. The CDR3 contains 10 residues. Trimming shortened V by 6 bases and J by 8 bases, and 8 bases separated the two germline ends. CDR3 protein: CSVLVYEQFF. As DNA, the CDR3 is TGCAGCGTCTTAGTCTATGAGCAGTTCTTC.

With respect to this clonotype: Given a much more abundant clone one base away, this may be a read error. The V gene is TRBV4-1, the J gene TRBJ1-2; the D is unclear. Germline assignment: CDR1 MGHRA and CDR2 YSYEKL. Trimming removed 10 bases at V and 0 bases at J, with 18 bases between. This CDR3 contains 15 residues. The CDR3 spells CATKPEVSANYGYTF. In nucleotides, the CDR3 is TGCGCCACCAAGCCGGAGGTTTCAGCTAACTATGGCTACACCTTC.

This clonotype was detected many times. The CDR3 reads CASSFARDSTYEQYF. The CDR3 coding sequence is TGTGCCAGCAGTTTCGCCCGGGACAGCACCTACGAGCAGTACTTC. The chain is built from TRBV27 and TRBJ2-7; 7 bases fit TRBD1. CDR1 and CDR2 from the germline V gene are MNHEY and SMNVEV (reference sequence). V trimming: 3 bases; J trimming: 2 bases; junction bases outside the gene matches: 7. This CDR3 contains 15 residues.

Many counts were recorded for this clonotype. CDR3 protein: CASSLSRASYGYTF. The CDR3 DNA reads TGTGCCAGCAGTTTATCCAGAGCTAGCTATGGCTACACCTTC. V is TRBV28 and J is TRBJ1-2; D remains ambiguous. The V gene lost 1 base and the J gene lost 4 bases, with 10 bases spanning the gap. This CDR3 comprises 14 residues. Germline CDR1 reads MDHEN; CDR2 reads SYDVKM.

This clonotype came up many times. This chain links TRBV14 with TRBJ2-1, with 9 bases that match TRBD1. CDR3 length: 13 amino acids. With V trimmed by 10 bases and J by 4 bases, 5 bases remained unmatched. From germline, CDR1 is SGHDN and CDR2 FVKESK. The CDR3 DNA sequence: TGTGCCACCTCGGGACAGGGATACAATGAGCAGTTCTTC. Amino acid sequence: CATSGQGYNEQFF.

This clonotype was counted ten times or more. The V gene is TRBV7-2, the J gene TRBJ2-7; D is unresolved. The CDR3 has 15 residues. Germline loops: CDR1 SGHTA, CDR2 FQGNSA. V was clipped by 1 base and J by 1 base, with 11 bases between them. In DNA form, the CDR3 reads TGTGCCAGCAGCTTAGATAGGGCCCGATCCTACGAGCAGTACTTC. This sequence encodes CASSLDRARSYEQYF.

Note on this clonotype: An end of the junction does not agree with germline; a read error may underlie this. The CDR3 protein is CASSQEPGNTWELFF. The CDR3 coding sequence is TGCGCCAGCAGCCAAGAACCAGGGAACACCTGGGAGCTGTTTTTT. The gene calls are TRBV4-1 and TRBJ2-2, with D perhaps matching TRBD1 (5 bases). Germline values: CDR1 MGHRA, CDR2 YSYEKL. The CDR3 runs 15 residues.

The rearrangement joins TRBV7-2 to TRBJ2-7; either TRBD1 or TRBD2 may supply D (5 bases each). Germline CDR1 SGHTA, CDR2 FQGNSA. This CDR3 spans 15 amino acids. The germline V and J ends were trimmed by 10 bases and 0 bases, with 19 bases remaining between them. The CDR3 region has the DNA TGTGCCAACAGGCCAGGGCATGGAGGCTCCTACGAGCAGTACTTC. This codes for CANRPGHGGSYEQYF. Drawing the rest from reference TRBV7-2 and TRBJ2-7, the complete variable domain is GAGVSQSPSNKVTEKGKDVELRCDPISGHTALYWYRQSLGQGLEFLIYFQGNSAPDKSGLPSDRFSAERTGGSVSTLTIQRTQQEDSAVYLCANRPGHGGSYEQYFGPGTRLTVT.

Ten or more counts support this clonotype. The rearrangement uses TRBV7-8 and TRBJ1-5; 9 nucleotides align to TRBD1. The length of the CDR3 is 17 residues. V lost 5 bases and J lost 5; bases outside the gene matches: 13. Germline lookup yields CDR1 SGHVS and CDR2 FQNEAQ. DNA of the CDR3: TGTGCCAGCAGCCCAGGACAGGGGAGGTCATTTCATCAGCCCCAGCATTTT. Translating gives CASSPGQGRSFHQPQHF.

This clonotype was seen many times. The chain employs TRBV28 and TRBJ1-2; 8 bases map to TRBD1. Unmatched junction bases numbered 3, after V lost 4 bases and J lost 8 bases. This CDR3 comprises 12 residues. In germline, CDR1 is MDHEN, CDR2 SYDVKM. The CDR3 here is CASSSGQGGYTF. The DNA of the CDR3 is TGTGCCAGCAGTTCCGGACAGGGCGGCTACACCTTC.

The sample holds many counts of this clonotype. The chain joins TRBV19 to TRBJ1-2; a weak D match, TRBD1 (6 bases). The V gene's germline CDR1 is LNHDA and CDR2 SQIVND (reference sequence). Trimming cost V 4 bases and J 5 bases, with 14 bases left between them. This CDR3 region has 14 residues. The CDR3 sequence: CASSTRDTLYGYTF. CDR3 DNA sequence: TGTGCCAGTAGTACCCGGGACACCCTATATGGCTACACCTTC. Combining the CDR3 with reference TRBV19 and TRBJ1-2 gives the whole variable domain DGGITQSPKYLFRKEGQNVTLSCEQNLNHDAMYWYRQDPGQGLRLIYYSQIVNDFQKGDIAEGYSVSREKKESFPLTVTSAQKNPTAFYLCASSTRDTLYGYTFGSGTRLTVV.